This T cell receptor (beta chain) was sequenced during a study of T-cell reconstitution after alpha-beta-depleted transplantation in children. Unique molecular identifiers tagged the TCRbeta library. TCRdb passed the PCR reads through MiXCR, listing each CDR3 protein once. This sample has approximately 520,000 distinct CDR3 sequences; over 9.5% occur once, and the top ten carry approximately 14%. V was shortened by 5 bases and J by 5 bases, with 8 bases between the two germline ends. This CDR3 is 12 amino acids long. Germline values: CDR1 KGHDR, CDR2 SFDVKD. This receptor was identified in a female patient aged 2 to 10 who had a stem cell transplant for aplastic anemia, so the T cells may come from the graft donor. The chain links TRBV24-1 to TRBJ2-5; tentatively, D is TRBD1 (6 bases). The sample here was PBMCs, mostly from graft donor cells, taken 180 days after TCRalphabeta/CD19-depleted stem cell transplant. The CDR3 sequence: CATSGRGETQYF. CDR3 nucleotides: TGTGCCACCAGTGGAAGGGGGGAGACCCAGTACTTC.